The 17 T cell receptor beta chains below were found in one sample sequenced in a study of sequential checkpoint blockade in melanoma. Sample treatment: randomized to nivolumab then ipilimumab (arm A) or the reverse (arm B). Data came from immunoSEQ multiplex PCR; TCRdb stores just in-frame clones and leaves some out. The table has roughly 30,000 clones, around 80% seen once; the top ten hold about a sixth. The sample in question was CD8+ T cells sorted from blood (inferred from file names), obtained from a patient given nivolumab and ipilimumab in sequence. Receptors were obtained from a human donor with melanoma.

The chain couples TRBV9 to TRBJ2-7; the match to TRBD1 covers 9 bases. V dropped 3 bases and J dropped 4; count of bases not matched to a gene: 8. Germline V gives CDR1 SGDLS, CDR2 YYNGEE. This CDR3 comprises 15 residues. CDR3 loop: CASSAAAGTGYEQYF. The DNA of the CDR3 is TGTGCCAGCAGCGCGGCGGCCGGGACAGGGTACGAGCAGTACTTC.

This rearrangement joins TRBV6-6 to TRBJ1-5; a weak D match, TRBD1 (6 bases). The germline gives CDR1 MNHNY, CDR2 SVGAGI (reference sequence). The CDR3 has 14 amino acids. The V end was cut by 7 bases, the J end by 6 bases, with 16 bases between. The CDR3 loop reads CASIPQGGGQPQHF. CDR3 nucleotides: TGTGCCAGCATTCCACAGGGAGGGGGTCAGCCCCAGCATTTT.

CDR3 protein: CASSVGAGRYEQYF. The CDR3 nucleotides read TGTGCCAGCAGCGTAGGGGCAGGGAGGTACGAGCAGTACTTC. This chain uses TRBV9 with TRBJ2-7; D is possibly TRBD2 (6 bases). CDR1 and CDR2 (germline): SGDLS, YYNGEE. V gave up 0 bases and J gave up 4 bases, with 11 bases separating them. This CDR3 region has 14 residues.

This chain links TRBV7-6 with TRBJ1-1; 8 bases are a match to TRBD1. The germline V gene encodes CDR1 SGHVS and CDR2 FNYEAQ. Losses at the gene ends were 6 bases for V and 11 bases for J; bases not matched to a gene: 20. The CDR3 is made up of 16 amino acids. CDR3 nucleotides: TGTGCCAGCAGGACTACTACCCGAGGGACAGGAGAGGAGGCTTTCTTT. Protein sequence: CASRTTTRGTGEEAFF.

In regard to this clone: At one end, the junction sequence differs from germline, possibly due to a read error. The chain is built from TRBV4-3 and TRBJ1-1; D unresolved. CDR1 and CDR2 (germline): LGHNA, YSLEER. This CDR3 spans 15 amino acids. This CDR3 is CAGSQDRGTNTEAFF. The DNA for the CDR3 is TGCGCCGGCAGCCAAGATCGAGGAACGAACACTGAAGCTTTCTTT.

This rearrangement joins TRBV7-9 to TRBJ2-1, with 10 bases aligning to TRBD1. The CDR3 loop spans 15 amino acids. V was pared by 5 bases and J by 4 bases, with 5 bases of the junction left unmatched. CDR1 and CDR2 (germline): SEHNR, FQNEAQ (reference sequence). CDR3 residues: CASSPGTGVYNEQFF. The CDR3 nucleotides read TGTGCCAGCAGCCCCGGGACAGGGGTTTACAATGAGCAGTTCTTC.

V gene TRBV27 combines with J gene TRBJ1-1, with D perhaps matching TRBD1 (5 bases). Germline lookup yields CDR1 MNHEY and CDR2 SMNVEV (reference sequence). V shed 4 bases and J shed 1 base, with 7 bases lying between them. The CDR3 has 13 residues. The CDR3 DNA sequence: TGTGCCAGCAGTTGGGGGGGGAACACTGAAGCTTTCTTT. It specifies CASSWGGNTEAFF.

This chain connects TRBV7-6 to TRBJ1-1; 7 bases line up with TRBD1. The germline CDR1 and CDR2 sequences are SGHVS and FNYEAQ. This CDR3 is 16 amino acids long. Trimming at V came to 6 bases and at J to 0 bases, leaving 10 bases not matched to a gene. The CDR3 sequence is CASSLDRDSLNTEAFF. Written as DNA, the CDR3 is TGTGCCAGCAGTCTTGACAGGGATTCCCTGAACACTGAAGCTTTCTTT.

This clone was counted many times. The chain is built from TRBV11-3 and TRBJ2-7; 10 nucleotides line up with TRBD2. Germline V gene sequence: CDR1 SGHNT, CDR2 YENEEA. The junction had 7 bases not matched to a gene; V was cut back by 6 bases and J by 5 bases. The length of the CDR3 is 14 residues. The CDR3 loop is CASSSAGGRDEQYF. In DNA form, the CDR3 reads TGTGCCAGCAGTTCAGCGGGGGGGCGGGACGAGCAGTACTTC.

The chain employs TRBV6-5 and TRBJ2-2, with 7 bases fitting TRBD1. Germline V gene sequence: CDR1 MNHEY, CDR2 SVGAGI. The CDR3 loop spans 14 amino acids. After removal of 7 bases from V and 4 bases from J, the junction contained 6 bases not matched to a gene. The DNA for the CDR3 is TGTGCCAGCACCGACAGGGAAGTCACCGGGGAGCTGTTTTTT. Its translation: CASTDREVTGELFF.

This chain uses TRBV7-9 with TRBJ2-7; the D gene is possibly TRBD1 (6 bases). The CDR3 is 14 residues long. CDR1 SEHNR and CDR2 FQNEAQ come from the germline V gene (reference sequence). Trimming removed 3 bases from V and 4 bases from J, with 13 bases in between. The chain's CDR3 is CASSFLQGGYEQYF. CDR3 nucleotide sequence: TGTGCCAGCAGCTTTCTACAGGGCGGGTACGAGCAGTACTTC.

This clone was counted a single time. The chain employs TRBV5-1 and TRBJ2-7, with 11 bases lining up with TRBD2. Losses at the gene ends were 4 bases for V and 1 base for J; bases not matched to a gene: 10. In germline, CDR1 is SGHRS, CDR2 YFSETQ. CDR3 size: 17 residues. As DNA, the CDR3 is TGCGCCAGCAGCCGGCACGGACTAGCGGGTTCTTCCTACGAGCAGTACTTC. Residues: CASSRHGLAGSSYEQYF.

The chain recombines TRBV2 with TRBJ2-7; D remains ambiguous. This CDR3 is 11 amino acids long. Germline-derived CDR1 and CDR2 are SNHLY and FYNNEI. Trimming removed 6 bases from V and 2 bases from J, with 5 bases in between. The CDR3 nucleotides read TGTGCCAGCAGCCCTGCCTACGAGCAGTACTTC. Amino acids: CASSPAYEQYF. The whole variable domain, remainder taken from reference TRBV2 and TRBJ2-7, is EPEVTQTPSHQVTQMGQEVILRCVPISNHLYFYWYRQILGQKVEFLVSFYNNEISEKSEIFDDQFSVERPDGSNFTLKIRSTKLEDSAMYFCASSPAYEQYFGPGTRLTVT.

This chain links TRBV19 with TRBJ1-2, with D unclear. Germline CDR1 is LNHDA and CDR2 is SQIVND (reference sequence). The CDR3 length is 14 residues. V was clipped by 1 base and J by 7 bases, with 13 bases between them. For the CDR3, the DNA is TGTGCCAGTAGTATAGTTCCGGCAGCTAGTGGCTACACCTTC. Its translation: CASSIVPAASGYTF.

This clone is a singleton in its sample. The chain couples TRBV19 to TRBJ1-5; D unclear. Germline lookup yields CDR1 LNHDA and CDR2 SQIVND (reference sequence). This CDR3 region has 16 residues. V gave up 6 bases and J gave up 6 bases, with 21 bases separating them. The CDR3 nucleotides are TGTGCCAGTAGCTACACGAGGGAGCTGATGAGTCAGCCCCAGCATTTT. The encoded protein is CASSYTRELMSQPQHF.

This clone was seen a few times. The chain links TRBV7-3 to TRBJ1-3, with D perhaps TRBD1 (5 bases). This CDR3 is 15 amino acids long. The V gene's germline CDR1 is SGHTA and CDR2 FQGTGA. Trimming cost V 4 bases and J 2 bases, with 12 bases left between them. The CDR3 sequence is CASSSDSRAGNTIYF. The DNA of the CDR3 is TGTGCCAGCAGCTCTGACAGTCGCGCTGGAAACACCATATATTTT.

The chain uses TRBV6-5 and TRBJ2-7; D perhaps matches TRBD2 (5 bases). From germline, CDR1 is MNHEY and CDR2 SVGAGI. V was pared by 5 bases and J by 6 bases, with 14 bases between. The CDR3 extends over 13 amino acids. The CDR3 coding sequence is TGTGCCAGCAGTCTCGGGTACGGAGGCGAGCAGTACTTC. Translation gives CASSLGYGGEQYF.